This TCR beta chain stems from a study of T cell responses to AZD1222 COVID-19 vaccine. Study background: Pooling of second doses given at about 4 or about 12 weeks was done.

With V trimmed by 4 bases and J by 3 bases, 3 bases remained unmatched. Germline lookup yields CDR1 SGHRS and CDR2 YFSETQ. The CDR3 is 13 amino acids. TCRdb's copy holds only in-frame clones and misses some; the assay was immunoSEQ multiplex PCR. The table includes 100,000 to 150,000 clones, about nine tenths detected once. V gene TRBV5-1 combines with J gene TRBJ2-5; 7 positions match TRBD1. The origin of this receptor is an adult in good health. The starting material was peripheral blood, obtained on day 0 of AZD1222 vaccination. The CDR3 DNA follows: TGCGCCAGCAGCCCCGGACAGGAAGAGACCCAGTACTTC. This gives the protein CASSPGQEETQYF.